Below, 5 T cell receptor beta chains from the same sample are listed, as sequenced in a study of identical twins. Each CDR3 protein is one row after TCRdb ran MiXCR on the 5' RACE reads. Of about 700,000 distinct CDR3 sequences listed, over 8.5% are singletons. The same data also went into a second study, on yellow fever vaccine responses in identical twins.

The sample was PBMCs. The receptors were sampled from a woman between 18 and 30 years old in good health.

This chain joins TRBV15 and TRBJ2-1; 8 bases fit TRBD1. Losses at the gene ends were 1 base for V and 6 bases for J; bases not matched to a gene: 8. This CDR3 region has 16 residues. Germline V gene data show CDR1 as LNHNV and CDR2 as YYDKDF (reference sequence). The CDR3 nucleotides are TGTGCCACCAGCAGAGTGCTGGCAGGGGGCCGCAATGAGCAGTTCTTC. This gives the protein CATSRVLAGGRNEQFF.

This clonotype has at least ten counts. V and J are TRBV29-1 and TRBJ2-7; no clear D gene. The CDR3 extends over 13 amino acids. V was cut by 4 bases and J by 0 bases, with 10 bases left in between. Per germline, CDR1 SQVTM and CDR2 ANQGSEA. CDR3 amino acids: CSVGTDSSYEQYF. The CDR3 region has the DNA TGCAGCGTTGGGACGGATAGCTCCTACGAGCAGTACTTC.

This clonotype was observed at least ten times. V usage is TRBV7-2 and J usage is TRBJ2-3; D is perhaps TRBD2 (5 bases). Per the germline V gene, CDR1 is SGHTA and CDR2 is FQGNSA. This CDR3 region has 15 residues. The V and J ends lost 10 bases and 1 base respectively, with 18 bases between them. The CDR3, as DNA: TGTGCCACCCAATCTGAGGGTCTCGGCACAGATACGCAGTATTTT. Translated: CATQSEGLGTDTQYF.

This clonotype was picked up many times. V is TRBV14 and J is TRBJ2-7; TRBD2 matches 13 bases. Germline loops: CDR1 SGHDN, CDR2 FVKESK. V lost 0 bases, J lost 6 bases, and 8 bases stayed unmatched. This CDR3 spans 17 amino acids. The CDR3 region is CASSQEPLGLAGIEQYF. The CDR3 bases are TGTGCCAGCAGCCAAGAACCTTTGGGACTAGCGGGAATCGAGCAGTACTTC.

The sample holds a few counts of this clonotype. V and J are TRBV19 and TRBJ2-3; 8 bases line up with TRBD2. V lost 4 bases, J lost 0 bases, and 6 bases stayed unmatched. The CDR3 has 16 residues. Per germline, CDR1 LNHDA and CDR2 SQIVND (reference sequence). The CDR3 sequence: CASSTRLAWSTDTQYF. CDR3 bases: TGTGCCAGTAGTACCCGACTAGCGTGGAGCACAGATACGCAGTATTTT.